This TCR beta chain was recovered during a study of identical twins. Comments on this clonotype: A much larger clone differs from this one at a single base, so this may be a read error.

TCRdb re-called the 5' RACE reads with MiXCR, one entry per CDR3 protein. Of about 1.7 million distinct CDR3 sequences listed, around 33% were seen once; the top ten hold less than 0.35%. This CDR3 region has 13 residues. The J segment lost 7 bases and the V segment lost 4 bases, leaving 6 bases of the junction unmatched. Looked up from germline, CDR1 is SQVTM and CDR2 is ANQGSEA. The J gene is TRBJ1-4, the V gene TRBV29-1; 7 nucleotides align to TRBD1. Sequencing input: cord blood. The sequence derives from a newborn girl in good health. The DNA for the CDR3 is TGCAGCGTTGGAGATCGACAGGGTGAAAAACTGTTTTTT. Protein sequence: CSVGDRQGEKLFF.